This record concerns one TCR beta chain sequence. The antigen is undetermined. Researchers ran the PCR with 60 Vbeta and 13 Jbeta primers. Generated by immunoSEQ multiplex PCR, the TCRdb table keeps only in-frame clones and is missing some. The sample records 180,000 or so clones, roughly 75% being singletons. This sample was taken from a study of cytomegalovirus exposure and HLA in healthy donors. Study information: Researchers found that less than 90% of almost 400 genotyped donors fell within the Caucasian-associated ancestry cluster. Notes on the study in general: Researchers left out some V segments, among them TRBV6-2 and TRBV6-3, as indistinguishable. The dataset shows that most TCR sequences were rare, while some public TCRs occurred in many donors. HLA alleles were associated with 15,000 to 20,000 TCR beta sequences in a later analysis at 0.05 false discovery rate.

V lost 6 bases to trimming and J lost 7 bases; unmatched junction nucleotides: 11. CDR1 and CDR2 (germline): MNHEY, SVGAGI. CDR3 size: 14 residues. This chain joins TRBV6-5 and TRBJ1-2; 7 bases line up with TRBD1. The TCR was taken from a woman in her 30s in good health and CMV-seronegative. Sequencing was performed on PBMCs. The CDR3, as DNA: TGTGCCAGCAGCCTCCAGGGGGGTTCTAGTGGCTACACCTTC. Its protein product is CASSLQGGSSGYTF.